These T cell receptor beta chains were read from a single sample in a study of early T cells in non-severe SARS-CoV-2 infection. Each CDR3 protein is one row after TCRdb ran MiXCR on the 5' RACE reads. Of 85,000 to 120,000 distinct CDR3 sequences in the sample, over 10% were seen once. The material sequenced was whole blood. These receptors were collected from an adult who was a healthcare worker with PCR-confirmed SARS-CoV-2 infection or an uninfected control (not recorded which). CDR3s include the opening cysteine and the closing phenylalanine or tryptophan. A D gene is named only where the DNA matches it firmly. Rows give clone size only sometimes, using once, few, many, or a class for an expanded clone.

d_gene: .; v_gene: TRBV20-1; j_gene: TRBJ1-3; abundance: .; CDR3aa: CSAPLANYFSGNTIYF; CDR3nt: TGCAGTGCTCCCCTGGCCAACTACTTCTCTGGAAACACCATATATTTT
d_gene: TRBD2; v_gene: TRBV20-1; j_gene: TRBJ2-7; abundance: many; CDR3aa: CSARGLGGYEQYF; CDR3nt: TGCAGTGCTAGGGGACTAGGGGGATACGAGCAGTACTTC
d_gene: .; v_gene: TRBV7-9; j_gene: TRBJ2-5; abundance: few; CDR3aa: CASSSLAEEETQYF; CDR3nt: TGTGCCAGCAGCTCCCTCGCCGAGGAAGAGACCCAGTACTTC
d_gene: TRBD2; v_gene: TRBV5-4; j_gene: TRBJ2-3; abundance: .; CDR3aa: CASSAETSGTSDTQYF; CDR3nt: TGTGCCAGCAGCGCGGAGACTAGCGGGACTTCGGATACGCAGTATTTT
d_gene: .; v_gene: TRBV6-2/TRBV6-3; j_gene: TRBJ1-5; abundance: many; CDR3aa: CASSYSGPPQHF; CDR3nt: TGTGCCAGCAGTTACTCAGGACCGCCCCAGCATTTT
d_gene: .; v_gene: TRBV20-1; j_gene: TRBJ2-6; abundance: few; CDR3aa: CSARGGANVLTF; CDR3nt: TGCAGTGCTAGGGGCGGGGCCAACGTCCTGACTTTC
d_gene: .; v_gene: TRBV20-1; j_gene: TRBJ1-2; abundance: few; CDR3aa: CSVRTVNYGYTF; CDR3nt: TGCAGTGTAAGGACCGTGAACTATGGCTACACCTTC
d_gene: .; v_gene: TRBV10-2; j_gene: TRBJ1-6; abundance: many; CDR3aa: CASRGGASYNSPLHF; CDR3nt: TGCGCCAGCAGGGGGGGGGCCTCCTATAATTCACCCCTCCACTTT
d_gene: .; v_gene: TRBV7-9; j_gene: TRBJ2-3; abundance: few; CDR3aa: CASSLVLGFTDTQYF; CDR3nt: TGTGCCAGCAGCTTAGTCTTGGGATTCACAGATACGCAGTATTTT
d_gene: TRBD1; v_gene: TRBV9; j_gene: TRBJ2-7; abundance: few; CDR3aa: CASSARTGSYEQYF; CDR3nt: TGTGCCAGCAGCGCTCGGACAGGGTCCTACGAGCAGTACTTC
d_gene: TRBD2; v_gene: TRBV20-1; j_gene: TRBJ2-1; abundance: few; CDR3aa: CSARGGSGRNEQFF; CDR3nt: TGCAGTGCTAGAGGGGGTAGCGGGAGGAATGAGCAGTTCTTC
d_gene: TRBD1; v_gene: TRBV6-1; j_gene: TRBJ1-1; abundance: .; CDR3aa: CASRAGTGVTEAFF; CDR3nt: TGTGCCAGCAGAGCCGGGACAGGGGTTACTGAAGCTTTCTTT
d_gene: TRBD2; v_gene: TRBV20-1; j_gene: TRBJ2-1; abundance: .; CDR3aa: CSAMPPVSGSGEQFF; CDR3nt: TGCAGTGCCATGCCACCGGTTAGCGGGAGCGGTGAGCAGTTCTTC
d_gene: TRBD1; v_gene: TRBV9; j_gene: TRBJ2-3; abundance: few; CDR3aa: CASSGDSHTDTQYF; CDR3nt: TGTGCCAGCAGCGGGGACAGCCACACAGATACGCAGTATTTT
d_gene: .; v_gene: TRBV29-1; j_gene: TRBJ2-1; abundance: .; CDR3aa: CSVEDQGGRTSNEQFF; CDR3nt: TGCAGCGTTGAAGATCAAGGGGGGCGTACCAGCAATGAGCAGTTCTTC
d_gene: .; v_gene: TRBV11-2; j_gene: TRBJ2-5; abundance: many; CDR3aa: CASSLEGGQTQYF; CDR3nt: TGTGCCAGCAGCTTAGAAGGGGGTCAGACCCAGTACTTC
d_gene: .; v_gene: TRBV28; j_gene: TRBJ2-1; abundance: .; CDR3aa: CASKLARGEQFF; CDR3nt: TGTGCCAGCAAGCTAGCTCGGGGTGAGCAGTTCTTC
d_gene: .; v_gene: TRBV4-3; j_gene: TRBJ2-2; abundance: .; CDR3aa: CASTPGHYTGELFF; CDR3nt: TGCGCCAGCACCCCGGGACACTACACCGGGGAGCTGTTTTTT
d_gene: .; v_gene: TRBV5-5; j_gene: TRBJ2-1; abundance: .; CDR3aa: CASSLGLGSNEQFF; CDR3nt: TGTGCCAGCAGCTTGGGACTAGGATCGAATGAGCAGTTCTTC
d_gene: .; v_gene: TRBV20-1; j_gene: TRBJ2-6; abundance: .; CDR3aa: CSATPGGANVLTF; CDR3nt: TGCAGTGCTACACCTGGAGGAGCCAACGTCCTGACTTTC
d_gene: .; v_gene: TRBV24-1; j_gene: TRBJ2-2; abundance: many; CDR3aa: CATSDANVSGELFF; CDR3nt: TGTGCCACCAGTGATGCTAATGTCTCCGGGGAGCTGTTTTTT
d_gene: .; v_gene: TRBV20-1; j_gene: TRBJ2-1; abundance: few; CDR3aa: CSASFGSAVSEQFF; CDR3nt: TGCAGTGCTAGTTTTGGAAGCGCGGTGAGTGAGCAGTTCTTC
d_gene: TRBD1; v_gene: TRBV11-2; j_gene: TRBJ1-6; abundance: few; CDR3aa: CASSIGQGPSPLHF; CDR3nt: TGTGCCAGCAGCATCGGACAGGGCCCCTCACCCCTCCACTTT
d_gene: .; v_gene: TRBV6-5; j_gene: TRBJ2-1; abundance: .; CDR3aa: CASSRVGTAGQFF; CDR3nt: TGTGCCAGCAGTCGGGTCGGGACCGCAGGGCAGTTCTTC
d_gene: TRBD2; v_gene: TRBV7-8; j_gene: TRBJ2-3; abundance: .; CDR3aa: CASGPRGGRVTDTQYF; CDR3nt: TGTGCCAGCGGTCCCAGGGGCGGGAGGGTCACAGATACGCAGTATTTT
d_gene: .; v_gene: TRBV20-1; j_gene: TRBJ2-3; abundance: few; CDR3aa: CSAKYTSGTDTQYF; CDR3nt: TGCAGTGCGAAATACACAAGTGGGACAGATACGCAGTATTTT
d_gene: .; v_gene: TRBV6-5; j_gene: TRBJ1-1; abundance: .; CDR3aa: CASSYGAWTAEAEAFF; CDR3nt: TGTGCCAGCAGTTACGGAGCCTGGACAGCCGAAGCGGAAGCTTTCTTT
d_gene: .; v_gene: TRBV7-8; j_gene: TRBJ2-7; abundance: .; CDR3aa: CASSHVGYEQYF; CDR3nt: TGTGCCAGCAGCCACGTTGGGTACGAGCAGTACTTC
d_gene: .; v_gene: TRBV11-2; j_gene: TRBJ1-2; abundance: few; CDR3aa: CASSPQGYGYTF; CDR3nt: TGTGCCAGCAGCCCTCAGGGGTATGGCTACACCTTC
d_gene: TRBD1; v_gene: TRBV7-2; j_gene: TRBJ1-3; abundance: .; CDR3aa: CASSYGTGGNTIYF; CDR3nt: TGTGCCAGCAGCTACGGGACAGGGGGAAACACCATATATTTT
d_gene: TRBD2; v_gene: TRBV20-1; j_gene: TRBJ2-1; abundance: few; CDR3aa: CSPIGRAGGSEQFF; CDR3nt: TGCAGCCCTATCGGGAGAGCGGGAGGTAGCGAGCAGTTCTTC
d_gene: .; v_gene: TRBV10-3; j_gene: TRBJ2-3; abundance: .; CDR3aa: CAIGQASTDTQYF; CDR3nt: TGTGCCATCGGGCAGGCTAGCACAGATACGCAGTATTTT
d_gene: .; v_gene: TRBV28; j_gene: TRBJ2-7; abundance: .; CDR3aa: CAVSGRLLEQYF; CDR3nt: TGTGCCGTTAGTGGCAGACTACTCGAGCAGTACTTC
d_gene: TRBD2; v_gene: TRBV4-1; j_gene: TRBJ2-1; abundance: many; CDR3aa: CASSHPRGRGSYNEQFF; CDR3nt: TGCGCCAGCAGCCATCCCCGCGGGAGGGGCTCCTACAATGAGCAGTTCTTC
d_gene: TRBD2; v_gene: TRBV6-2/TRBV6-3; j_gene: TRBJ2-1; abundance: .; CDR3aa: CASSYGGSTHEQFF; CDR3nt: TGTGCCAGCAGTTATGGCGGGAGTACCCATGAGCAGTTCTTC
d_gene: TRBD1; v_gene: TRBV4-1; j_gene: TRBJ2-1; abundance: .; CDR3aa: CASSRRQGDEQFF; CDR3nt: TGCGCCAGCAGCCGTCGACAGGGCGATGAGCAGTTCTTC
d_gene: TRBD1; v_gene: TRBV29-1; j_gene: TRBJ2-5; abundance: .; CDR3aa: CSVVDRGQTQYF; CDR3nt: TGCAGCGTTGTGGACAGGGGGCAGACCCAGTACTTC
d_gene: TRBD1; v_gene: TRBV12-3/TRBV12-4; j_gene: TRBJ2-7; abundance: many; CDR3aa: CASSHGTGGNEQYF; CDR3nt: TGTGCCAGCAGTCACGGGACAGGGGGGAACGAGCAGTACTTC
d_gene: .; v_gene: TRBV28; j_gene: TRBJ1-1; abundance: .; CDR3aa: CAITPPQVNTEAFF; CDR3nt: TGTGCCATCACGCCCCCACAAGTGAACACTGAAGCTTTCTTT
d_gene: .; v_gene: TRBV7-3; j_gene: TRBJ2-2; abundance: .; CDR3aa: CASSSLDGELFF; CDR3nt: TGTGCCAGCAGCTCCCTCGACGGGGAGCTGTTTTTT
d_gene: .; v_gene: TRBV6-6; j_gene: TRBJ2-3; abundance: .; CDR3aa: CASSYVLVDTQYF; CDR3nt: TGTGCCAGCAGTTACGTACTCGTGGATACGCAGTATTTT
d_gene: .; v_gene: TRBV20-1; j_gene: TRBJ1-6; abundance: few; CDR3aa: CSARKDTAGLPTLHF; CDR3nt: TGCAGTGCTAGAAAGGATACGGCCGGCCTGCCCACCCTCCACTTT
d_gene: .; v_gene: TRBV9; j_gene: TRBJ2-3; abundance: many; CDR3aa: CASSPGWGYHADTQYF; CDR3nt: TGTGCCAGCAGCCCCGGATGGGGGTACCATGCAGATACGCAGTATTTT
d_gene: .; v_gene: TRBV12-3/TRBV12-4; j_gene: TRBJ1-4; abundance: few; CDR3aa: CASSDREKLFF; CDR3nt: TGTGCCAGCAGTGACAGGGAAAAACTGTTTTTT
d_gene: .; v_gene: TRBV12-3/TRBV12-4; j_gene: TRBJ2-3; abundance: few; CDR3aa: CASSRAGYNTQYF; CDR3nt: TGTGCCAGCAGTCGAGCGGGTTATAATACGCAGTATTTT
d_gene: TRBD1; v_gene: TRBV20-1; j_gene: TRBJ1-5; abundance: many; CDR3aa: CSAQWGQGNDQPQHF; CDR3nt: TGCAGTGCGCAGTGGGGACAGGGGAACGATCAGCCCCAGCATTTT
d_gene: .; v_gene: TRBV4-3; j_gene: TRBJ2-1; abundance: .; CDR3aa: CASSQESGTVEQFF; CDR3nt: TGCGCCAGCAGCCAAGAAAGCGGGACAGTCGAGCAGTTCTTC
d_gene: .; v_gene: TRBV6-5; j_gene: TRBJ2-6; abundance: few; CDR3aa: CASSVGAPGANVLTF; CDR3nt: TGTGCCAGCAGTGTCGGGGCGCCGGGGGCCAACGTCCTGACTTTC
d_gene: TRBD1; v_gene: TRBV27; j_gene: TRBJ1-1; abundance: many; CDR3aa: CASYRGGTEAFF; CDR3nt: TGTGCCAGCTACAGGGGAGGGACTGAAGCTTTCTTT
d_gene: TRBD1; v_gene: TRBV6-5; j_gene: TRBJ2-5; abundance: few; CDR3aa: CASSYFGTGAETQYF; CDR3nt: TGTGCCAGCAGTTACTTCGGGACAGGGGCCGAGACCCAGTACTTC
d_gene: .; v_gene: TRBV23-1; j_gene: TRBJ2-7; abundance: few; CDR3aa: CASSQPPTVDEQYF; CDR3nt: TGCGCCAGCAGTCAACCCCCGACCGTGGACGAGCAGTACTTC
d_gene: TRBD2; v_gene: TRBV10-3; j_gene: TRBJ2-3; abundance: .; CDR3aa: CAITERRREGSDTQYF; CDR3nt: TGTGCCATTACCGAGAGGCGGCGGGAGGGGTCGGATACGCAGTATTTT
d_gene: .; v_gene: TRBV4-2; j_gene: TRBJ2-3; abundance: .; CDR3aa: CASSQGLPDTQYF; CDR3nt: TGTGCCAGCAGCCAAGGTCTACCAGATACGCAGTATTTT
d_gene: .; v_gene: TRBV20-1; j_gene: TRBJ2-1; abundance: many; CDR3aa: CSARALVGYNEQFF; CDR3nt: TGCAGTGCTAGAGCACTAGTCGGGTACAATGAGCAGTTCTTC
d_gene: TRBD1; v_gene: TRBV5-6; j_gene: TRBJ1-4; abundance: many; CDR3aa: CASSFPGQSEKLFF; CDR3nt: TGTGCCAGCAGCTTCCCGGGACAGAGTGAAAAACTGTTTTTT
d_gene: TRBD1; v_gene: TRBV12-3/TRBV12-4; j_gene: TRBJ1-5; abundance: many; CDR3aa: CASSTQGAGQPQHF; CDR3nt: TGTGCCAGCAGTACTCAGGGGGCTGGTCAGCCCCAGCATTTT
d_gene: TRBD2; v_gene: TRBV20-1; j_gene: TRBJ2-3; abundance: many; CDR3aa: CSASSASGSGRGDTQYF; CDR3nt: TGCAGTGCTAGTTCGGCTAGCGGGAGTGGTCGCGGAGATACGCAGTATTTT
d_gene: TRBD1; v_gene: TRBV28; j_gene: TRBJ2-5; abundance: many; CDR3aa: CASSLYEGTGMETQYF; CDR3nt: TGTGCCAGCAGTTTATACGAAGGGACAGGGATGGAGACCCAGTACTTC
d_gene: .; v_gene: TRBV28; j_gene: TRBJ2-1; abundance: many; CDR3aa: CASSGMNEQFF; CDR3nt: TGTGCCAGCAGTGGAATGAATGAGCAGTTCTTC